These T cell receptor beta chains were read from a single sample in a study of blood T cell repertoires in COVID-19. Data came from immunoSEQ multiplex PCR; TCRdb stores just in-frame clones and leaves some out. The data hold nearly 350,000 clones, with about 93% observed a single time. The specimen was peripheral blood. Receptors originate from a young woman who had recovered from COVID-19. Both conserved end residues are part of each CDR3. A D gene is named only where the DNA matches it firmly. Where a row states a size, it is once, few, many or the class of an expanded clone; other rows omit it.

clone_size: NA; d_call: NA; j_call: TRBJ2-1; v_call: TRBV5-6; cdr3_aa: CASSHQENEQFF; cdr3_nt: TGTGCCAGCAGCCACCAGGAAAATGAGCAGTTCTTC
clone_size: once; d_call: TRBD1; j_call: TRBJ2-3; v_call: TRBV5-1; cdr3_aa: CASRGQAAGNTQYF; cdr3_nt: TGCGCCAGCAGGGGACAGGCCGCAGGGAATACGCAGTATTTT
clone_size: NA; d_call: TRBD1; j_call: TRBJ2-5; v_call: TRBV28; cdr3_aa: CASSSWDRGLAEETQYF; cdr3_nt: TGTGCCAGCAGCTCCTGGGACAGGGGGCTAGCGGAAGAGACCCAGTACTTC
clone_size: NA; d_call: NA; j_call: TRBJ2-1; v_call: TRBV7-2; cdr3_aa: CASSLVGSSNEQFF; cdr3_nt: TGTGCCAGCAGCTTAGTCGGGAGTTCCAATGAGCAGTTCTTC
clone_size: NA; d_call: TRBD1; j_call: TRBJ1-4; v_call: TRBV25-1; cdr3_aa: CASNDRDNEKLFF; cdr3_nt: TGTGCCAGCAATGACAGGGATAATGAAAAACTGTTTTTT
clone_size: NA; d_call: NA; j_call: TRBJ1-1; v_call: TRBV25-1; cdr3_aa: CASSGRLGMNTEAFF; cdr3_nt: TGTGCCAGCAGTGGGAGACTTGGCATGAACACTGAAGCTTTCTTT
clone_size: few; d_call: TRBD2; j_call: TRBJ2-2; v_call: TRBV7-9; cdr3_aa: CASSLRRLAGGVGTGELFF; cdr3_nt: TGTGCCAGCAGCTTACGGCGGCTAGCGGGAGGGGTTGGCACCGGGGAGCTGTTTTTT
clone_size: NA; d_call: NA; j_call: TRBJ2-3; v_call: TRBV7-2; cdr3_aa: CASSLVGIGGASTDTQYF; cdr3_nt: TGTGCCAGCAGCTTAGTTGGGATCGGCGGGGCTAGCACAGATACGCAGTATTTT
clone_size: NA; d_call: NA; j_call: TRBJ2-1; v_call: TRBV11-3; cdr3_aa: CASSFRGSSYNEQFF; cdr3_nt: TGTGCCAGCAGTTTTAGGGGGAGCTCCTACAATGAGCAGTTCTTC
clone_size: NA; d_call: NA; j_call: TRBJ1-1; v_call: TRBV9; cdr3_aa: CASSVVGGTDTEAFF; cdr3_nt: TGTGCCAGCAGCGTAGTTGGGGGGACGGACACTGAAGCTTTCTTT
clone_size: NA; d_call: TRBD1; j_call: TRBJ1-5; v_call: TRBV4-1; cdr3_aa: CASSQGLDRVIPQPQHF; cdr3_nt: TGCGCCAGCAGCCAAGGTTTGGACAGGGTAATCCCTCAGCCCCAGCATTTT
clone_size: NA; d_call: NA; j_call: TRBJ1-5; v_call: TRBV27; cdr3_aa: CASSSLGGNQPQHF; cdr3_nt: TGTGCCAGCAGTTCCCTCGGGGGCAATCAGCCCCAGCATTTT
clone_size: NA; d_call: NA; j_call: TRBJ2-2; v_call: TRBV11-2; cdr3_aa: CASGRNTGELFF; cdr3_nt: TGTGCCAGCGGGAGGAACACCGGGGAGCTGTTTTTT
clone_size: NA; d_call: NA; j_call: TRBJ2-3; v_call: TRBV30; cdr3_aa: CAWSAQRTTDTQYF; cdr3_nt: TGTGCCTGGAGCGCTCAGCGGACCACAGATACGCAGTATTTT
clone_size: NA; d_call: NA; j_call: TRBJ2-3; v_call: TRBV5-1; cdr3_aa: CASSPGQSTDTQYF; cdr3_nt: TGCGCCAGCAGCCCTGGACAGAGCACAGATACGCAGTATTTT
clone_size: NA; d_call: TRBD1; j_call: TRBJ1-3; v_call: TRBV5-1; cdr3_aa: CASSLTDREPSGNTIYF; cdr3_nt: TGCGCCAGCAGCTTGACCGACAGGGAACCCTCTGGAAACACCATATATTTT
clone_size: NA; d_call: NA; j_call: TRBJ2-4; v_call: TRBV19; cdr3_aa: CASSQNSKNIQYF; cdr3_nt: TGTGCCAGTAGTCAAAACTCTAAAAACATTCAGTACTTC
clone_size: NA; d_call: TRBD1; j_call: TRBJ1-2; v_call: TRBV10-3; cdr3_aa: CAISPGTGHGYTF; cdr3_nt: TGTGCCATCAGCCCCGGGACAGGGCATGGCTACACCTTC
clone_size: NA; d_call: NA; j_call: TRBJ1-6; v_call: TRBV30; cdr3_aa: CAWSPHAPPLHF; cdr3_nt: TGTGCCTGGAGCCCTCATGCGCCACCCCTCCACTTT
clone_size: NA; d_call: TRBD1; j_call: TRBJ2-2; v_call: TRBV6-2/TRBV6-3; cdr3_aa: CASSGDRGNTGELFF; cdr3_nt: TGTGCCAGCAGTGGTGACAGGGGAAACACCGGGGAGCTGTTTTTT
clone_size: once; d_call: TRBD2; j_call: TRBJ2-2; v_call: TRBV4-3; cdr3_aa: CASSQVFAGGSTGELFF; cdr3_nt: TGCGCCAGCAGCCAAGTTTTTGCGGGAGGTAGTACCGGGGAGCTGTTTTTT
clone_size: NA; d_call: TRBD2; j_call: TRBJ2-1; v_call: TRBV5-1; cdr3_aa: CASSLGLAGVNEQFF; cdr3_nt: TGCGCCAGCAGCTTGGGACTAGCGGGAGTCAATGAGCAGTTCTTC
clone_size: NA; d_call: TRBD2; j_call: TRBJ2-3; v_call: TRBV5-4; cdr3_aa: CASSPWASGGVGTQYF; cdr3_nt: TGTGCCAGCAGCCCCTGGGCTAGCGGGGGCGTTGGTACGCAGTATTTT
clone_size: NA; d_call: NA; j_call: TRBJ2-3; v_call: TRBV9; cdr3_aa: CASSVAAQGVTDTQYF; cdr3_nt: TGTGCCAGCAGCGTAGCGGCGCAGGGTGTGACAGATACGCAGTATTTT
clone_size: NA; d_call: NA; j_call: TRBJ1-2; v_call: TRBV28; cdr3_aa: CASSLASSHRTLLRHYGYTF; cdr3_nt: TGTGCCAGCAGTTTAGCTTCCTCTCACAGGACCCTACTGAGACACTATGGCTACACCTTC
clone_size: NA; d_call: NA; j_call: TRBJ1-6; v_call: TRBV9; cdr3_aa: CASSATSGTMNSPLHF; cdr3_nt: TGTGCCAGCAGCGCAACATCCGGGACAATGAATTCACCCCTCCACTTT
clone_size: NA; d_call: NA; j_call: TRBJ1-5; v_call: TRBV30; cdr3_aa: CAWSVVGGGAQPQHF; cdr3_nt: TGTGCCTGGAGTGTAGTGGGGGGTGGTGCGCAGCCCCAGCATTTT
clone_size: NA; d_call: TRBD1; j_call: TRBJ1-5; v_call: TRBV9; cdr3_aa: CASSPTGNLGQPQHF; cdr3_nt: TGTGCCAGCAGCCCGACAGGGAATTTAGGCCAGCCCCAGCATTTT
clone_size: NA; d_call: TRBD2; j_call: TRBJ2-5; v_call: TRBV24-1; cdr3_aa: CATSDTGLAGRQVTQYF; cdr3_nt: TGTGCCACCAGTGACACCGGACTAGCGGGACGTCAGGTGACCCAGTACTTC